A selection of T cell receptor beta chains follows, all from one sample in a study of blood T cell repertoires in COVID-19. This table comes from immunoSEQ multiplex PCR, and its TCRdb copy is limited to in-frame clones, with some not included. The sample shows hundreds of thousands of clones, about 89% of them seen only once. The sample comprised peripheral blood. These receptors all come from a woman younger than 45 with acute or convalescent COVID-19. Each CDR3 is given with its conserved first and last residue. The D gene is left open where the match is weak. Size tells how often a clone was seen (once, few, many) or the class of an expanded clone, and some rows leave it out.

>-|TRBV5-1|TRBJ2-5|-
CASSLLGARGETQYF
TGCGCCAGCAGCTTGTTAGGGGCCCGAGGAGAGACCCAGTACTTC
>-|TRBV7-2|TRBJ2-7|-
CASSLVPDYEQYF
TGTGCCAGCAGCTTAGTACCAGACTACGAGCAGTACTTC
>TRBD1|TRBV2|TRBJ2-2|-
CASSTGDTGELFF
TGTGCCAGCAGTACAGGGGACACCGGGGAGCTGTTTTTT
>TRBD2|TRBV4-2|TRBJ2-7|-
CASSQGHGGKSYEQYF
TGTGCCAGCAGCCAAGGCCACGGGGGGAAGTCCTACGAGCAGTACTTC
>TRBD1|TRBV24-1|TRBJ2-2|-
CATSDLPGQGSGELFF
TGTGCCACCAGTGATTTGCCGGGACAGGGTTCCGGGGAGCTGTTTTTT
>-|TRBV9|TRBJ2-7|once
CASSVSPGPEQYF
TGTGCCAGCAGCGTAAGTCCAGGGCCCGAGCAGTACTTC
>-|TRBV7-3|TRBJ1-1|once
CASSSTRGTEAFF
TGTGCCAGCAGCAGCACGAGGGGGACTGAAGCTTTCTTT
>-|TRBV6-2/TRBV6-3|TRBJ2-5|-
CASSYSPETQYF
TGTGCCAGCAGTTACTCTCCGGAGACCCAGTACTTC
>TRBD1|TRBV24-1|TRBJ2-3|-
CATSDPDRGTDTQYF
TGTGCCACCAGTGATCCGGACAGGGGGACAGATACGCAGTATTTT
>TRBD1|TRBV18|TRBJ1-1|-
CASSPDRGRVTEAFF
TGTGCCAGCTCACCGGACAGGGGACGAGTCACTGAAGCTTTCTTT
>TRBD1|TRBV7-3|TRBJ2-5|-
CASSPGQGQETQYF
TGTGCCAGCAGCCCGGGACAGGGGCAAGAGACCCAGTACTTC
>-|TRBV28|TRBJ2-5|-
CASSDYRGGQETQYF
TGTGCCAGCAGCGACTACAGGGGGGGCCAAGAGACCCAGTACTTC
>TRBD2|TRBV5-4|TRBJ2-1|-
CASSSTSGGGYNEQFF
TGTGCCAGCAGTTCAACTAGCGGGGGCGGCTACAATGAGCAGTTCTTC
>-|TRBV2|TRBJ1-2|-
CARGDYGYTF
TGTGCCAGAGGGGATTATGGCTACACCTTC
>-|TRBV9|TRBJ2-3|once
CASSASRLDDTQYF
TGTGCCAGCAGCGCCAGTAGACTAGACGATACGCAGTATTTT
>TRBD1|TRBV9|TRBJ2-3|-
CASSVLGDRAADTQYF
TGTGCCAGCAGCGTACTTGGGGACAGAGCAGCAGATACGCAGTATTTT
>TRBD2|TRBV5-1|TRBJ2-2|-
CASSRTSWGTGELFF
TGCGCCAGCAGCCGGACTAGCTGGGGAACCGGGGAGCTGTTTTTT
>TRBD2|TRBV13|TRBJ2-7|-
CASSRTSGGYEQYF
TGTGCCAGCAGCAGGACTAGCGGGGGCTACGAGCAGTACTTC